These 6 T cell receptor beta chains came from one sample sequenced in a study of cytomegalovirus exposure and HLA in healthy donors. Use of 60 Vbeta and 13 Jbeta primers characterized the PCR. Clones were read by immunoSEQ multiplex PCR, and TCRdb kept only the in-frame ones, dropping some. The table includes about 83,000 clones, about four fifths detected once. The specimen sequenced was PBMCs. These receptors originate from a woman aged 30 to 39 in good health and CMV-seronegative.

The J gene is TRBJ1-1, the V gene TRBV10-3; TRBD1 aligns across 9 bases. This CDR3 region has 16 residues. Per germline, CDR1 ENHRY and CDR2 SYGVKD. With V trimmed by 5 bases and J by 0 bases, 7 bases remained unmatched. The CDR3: CAISPWDRAMNTEAFF. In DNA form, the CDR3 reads TGTGCCATCAGTCCATGGGACAGGGCCATGAACACTGAAGCTTTCTTT.

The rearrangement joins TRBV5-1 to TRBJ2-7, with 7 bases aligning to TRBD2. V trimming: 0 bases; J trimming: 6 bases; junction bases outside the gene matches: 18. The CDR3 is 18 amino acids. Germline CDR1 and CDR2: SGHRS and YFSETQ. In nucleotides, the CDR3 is TGCGCCAGCAGCTTGGATGGGGGATCGGGGGGAGGTTTTGGCGAGCAGTACTTC. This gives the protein CASSLDGGSGGGFGEQYF. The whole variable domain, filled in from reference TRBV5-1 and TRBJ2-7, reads KAGVTQTPRYLIKTRGQQVTLSCSPISGHRSVSWYQQTPGQGLQFLFEYFSETQRNKGNFPGRFSGRQFSNSRSEMNVSTLELGDSALYLCASSLDGGSGGGFGEQYFGPGTRLTVT.

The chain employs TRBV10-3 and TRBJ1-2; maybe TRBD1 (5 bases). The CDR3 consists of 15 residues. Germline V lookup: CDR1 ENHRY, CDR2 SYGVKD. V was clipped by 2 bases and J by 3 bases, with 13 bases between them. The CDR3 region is CAISEPARDHYGYTF. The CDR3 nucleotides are TGTGCCATCAGTGAGCCAGCCAGGGATCACTATGGCTACACCTTC.

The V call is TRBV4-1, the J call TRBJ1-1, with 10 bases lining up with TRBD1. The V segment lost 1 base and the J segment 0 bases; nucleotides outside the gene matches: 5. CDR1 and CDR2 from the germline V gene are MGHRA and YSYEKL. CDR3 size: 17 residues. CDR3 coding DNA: TGCGCCAGCAGCCAAGGGGACAGGGGATCTCTGAACACTGAAGCTTTCTTT. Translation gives CASSQGDRGSLNTEAFF.

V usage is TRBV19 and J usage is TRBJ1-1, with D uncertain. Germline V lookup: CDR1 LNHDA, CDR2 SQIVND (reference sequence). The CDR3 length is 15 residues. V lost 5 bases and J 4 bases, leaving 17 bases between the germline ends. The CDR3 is CASSLITDGVTEAFF. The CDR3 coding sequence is TGTGCCAGTAGTTTAATTACGGACGGGGTCACTGAAGCTTTCTTT.

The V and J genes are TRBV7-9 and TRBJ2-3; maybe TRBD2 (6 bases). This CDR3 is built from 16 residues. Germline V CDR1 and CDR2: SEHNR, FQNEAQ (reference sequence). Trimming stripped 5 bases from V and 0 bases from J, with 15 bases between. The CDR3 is CASSQSFGGSTDTQYF. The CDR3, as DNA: TGTGCCAGCAGCCAGTCTTTTGGAGGGAGCACAGATACGCAGTATTTT.